Described below is a single T cell receptor (beta chain) sequence and its context. The antigen it recognizes is unknown. Nothing much larger sits one base from this clone, and base qualities are not available. The sample belongs to a study of blood T cell repertoires in COVID-19 (dated by TCRdb to 2020 to 2022). In the study overall: Samples from collaborators originated in the United States, Italy and Spain and spanned both the acute and convalescent phases of COVID-19. The material from the prospective study consisted of cDNA or gDNA derived from T cells, B-cell-depleted T cells, or PBMCs. The dataset comprised deeply sampled blood TCRbeta repertoires from subjects exposed to, actively infected with, or recovered from COVID-19. The repertoires were made available in a free public database intended to serve as a resource for research on the immune response to SARS-CoV-2. Samples came from the ongoing ImmuneRACE study (first 160 participants) plus 1,254 subjects from 6 global collaborators. Sample metadata almost always included a de-identified subject ID, COVID-19 status, age in years and sex. Where available, HLA class I and class II types were obtained from metadata supplied by the sample provider rather than from assay-based typing.

What the work shows at the level of the full study, not this receptor alone: How much clinical and demographic metadata was included differed by source and by participant, and the metadata was provided uncurated.

Samples from volunteer blood donors who had recovered from COVID-19 were contributed by a second Seattle source. The collaborating institutions used their own protocols to collect whole blood in K2EDTA tubes. Collaborator samples were shipped for TCRbeta analysis as frozen whole blood, isolated PBMCs, or DNA extracted from either sample type. TCRbeta CDR3 regions were amplified from genomic DNA by means of the immunoSEQ Assay, a bias-controlled multiplex PCR. In the paper's pipeline: The number of nucleated cells in each sample was estimated from the amplification of reference gene primers within the assay. Sequence reads were collapsed and filtered to measure the absolute abundance of every unique TCRbeta CDR3 rearrangement. Productive Simpson clonality was computed per sample as the square root of Simpson's diversity index over productive rearrangements. TCRdb obtained this table from immuneACCESS and retained in-frame rearrangements with V and J assigned. These tables miss some clones; where compared with another copy, unresolved V genes account for less than half of the shortfall, and the remainder is unexplained. Clonal size and the V and J genes are those of that table, whereas D and trimming came from the DNA. For this sample there are about 250,000 clones; nearly 90% appear just once. In total, the top ten clones hold approximately 5% of the sample.

The CDR3, from cysteine to phenylalanine, totals 14 residues. Left in the record is the CDR3 DNA by itself, 42 bases read in frame from the first base. CDR1 and CDR2, looked up from the germline V gene, are SGHRS and YFSETQ. V and J are truncated by 0 bases and 0 bases respectively, leaving an intervening sequence of 6 bases. Source material: peripheral blood. The rearranged chain carries TRBV5-1 and TRBJ1-1; the D gene is unclear. The receptor was isolated from a woman between 40 and 55 years old who had recovered from COVID-19. The nucleotide sequence reads TGCGCCAGCAGCTTGGACAGCATGAACACTGAAGCTTTCTTT. Its coded protein is CASSLDSMNTEAFF.